This T cell receptor (beta chain) was obtained from a study of T cell responses to AZD1222 COVID-19 vaccine. With 5 bases removed from V and 4 bases from J, the gap between germline ends came to 12 bases. This CDR3 region has 14 residues. CDR1 and CDR2 (germline): MDHEN, SYDVKM. Produced via immunoSEQ multiplex PCR; TCRdb's table is partial and in-frame only. Altogether some 50,000 clones are present, approximately 84% being singletons, with the ten largest covering over 15%. Study-level points and caveats: White British donors predominated, females outnumbered males, and clonal diversity was possibly underestimated. Spike was spanned by vaccine-associated CD4 TCRs, which were dominant at 160-218 and 743-854. Nearly half of unique spike-specific TCRs reportedly avoided B.1.351 and B.1.1.7 mutated regions. The breadth and depth of Spike-specific TCRs increased once two AZD1222 doses had been given.

Regarding this clone: Its antigen is not known.

The sample in question was peripheral blood, obtained on day 0 of AZD1222 vaccination. The V call is TRBV28, the J call TRBJ1-5; D is unresolved. The source is an adult in good health. The CDR3 DNA sequence: TGTGCCAGCAGTCTCGTGGAGAGGAATCAGCCCCAGCATTTT. It encodes CASSLVERNQPQHF.